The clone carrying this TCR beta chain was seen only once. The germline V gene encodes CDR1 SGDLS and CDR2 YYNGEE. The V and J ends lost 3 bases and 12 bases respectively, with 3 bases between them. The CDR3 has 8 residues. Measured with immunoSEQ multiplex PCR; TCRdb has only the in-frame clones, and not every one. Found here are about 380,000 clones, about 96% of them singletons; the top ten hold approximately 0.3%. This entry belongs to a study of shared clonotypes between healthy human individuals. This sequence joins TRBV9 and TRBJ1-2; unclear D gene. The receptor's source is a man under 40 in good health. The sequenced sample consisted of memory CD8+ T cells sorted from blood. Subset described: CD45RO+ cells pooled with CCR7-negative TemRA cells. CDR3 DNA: TGTGCCAGCAGCGCCAACACCTTC. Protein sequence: CASSANTF.